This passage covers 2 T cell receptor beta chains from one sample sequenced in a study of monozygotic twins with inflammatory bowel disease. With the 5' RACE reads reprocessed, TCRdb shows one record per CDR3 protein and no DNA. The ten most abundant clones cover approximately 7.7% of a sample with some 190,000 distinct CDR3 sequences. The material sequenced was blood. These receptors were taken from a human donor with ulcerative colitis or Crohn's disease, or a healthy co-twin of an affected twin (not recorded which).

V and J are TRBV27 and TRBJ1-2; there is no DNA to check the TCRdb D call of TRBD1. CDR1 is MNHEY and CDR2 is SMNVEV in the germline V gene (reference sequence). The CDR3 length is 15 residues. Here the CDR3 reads CASSLSPGGIGGYTF.

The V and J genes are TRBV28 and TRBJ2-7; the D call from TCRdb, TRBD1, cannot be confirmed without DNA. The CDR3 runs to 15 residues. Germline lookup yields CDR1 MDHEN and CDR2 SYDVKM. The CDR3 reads CASSSPGTGALLAYF.